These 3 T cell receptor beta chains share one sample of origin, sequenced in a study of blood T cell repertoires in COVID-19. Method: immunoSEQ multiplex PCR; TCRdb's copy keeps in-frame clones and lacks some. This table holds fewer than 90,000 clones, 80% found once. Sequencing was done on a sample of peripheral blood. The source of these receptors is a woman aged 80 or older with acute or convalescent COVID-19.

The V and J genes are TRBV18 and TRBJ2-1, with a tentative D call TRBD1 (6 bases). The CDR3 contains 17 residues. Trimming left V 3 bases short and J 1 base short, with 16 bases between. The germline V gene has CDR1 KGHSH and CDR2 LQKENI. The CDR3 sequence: CASSPGRRTESYNEQFF. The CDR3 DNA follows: TGTGCCAGCTCACCGGGGCGACGGACAGAGTCCTACAATGAGCAGTTCTTC.

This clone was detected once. In DNA, the CDR3 is TGTGCCAGCAGTGATTATTCCGGGACTAGCGGCCAAGAGACCCAGTACTTC. It is translated as CASSDYSGTSGQETQYF. The V call is TRBV6-1, the J call TRBJ2-5; 11 nucleotides line up with TRBD2. The length of the CDR3 is 17 residues. The V segment lost 3 bases and the J segment 1 base; nucleotides outside the gene matches: 7. The V gene's germline CDR1 is MNHNS and CDR2 SASEGT.

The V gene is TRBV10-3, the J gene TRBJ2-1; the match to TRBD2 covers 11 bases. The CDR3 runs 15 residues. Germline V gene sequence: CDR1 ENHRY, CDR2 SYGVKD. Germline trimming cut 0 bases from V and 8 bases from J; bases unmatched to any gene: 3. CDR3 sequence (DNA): TGTGCCATCAGTGAGTCGACTAGCGGGAACCATGAGCAGTTCTTC. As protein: CAISESTSGNHEQFF.